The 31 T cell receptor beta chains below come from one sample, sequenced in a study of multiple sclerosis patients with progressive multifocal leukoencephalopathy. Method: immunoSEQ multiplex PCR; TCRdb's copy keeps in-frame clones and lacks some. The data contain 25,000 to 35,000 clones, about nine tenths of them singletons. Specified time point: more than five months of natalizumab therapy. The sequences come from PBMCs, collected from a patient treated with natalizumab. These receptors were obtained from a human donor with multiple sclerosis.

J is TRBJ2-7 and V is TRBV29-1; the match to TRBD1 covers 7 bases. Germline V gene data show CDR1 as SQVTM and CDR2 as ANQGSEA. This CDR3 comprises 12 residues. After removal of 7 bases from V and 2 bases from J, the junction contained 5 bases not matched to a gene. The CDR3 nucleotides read TGCAGCGGCTTGACAGGGCCCTACGAGCAGTACTTC. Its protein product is CSGLTGPYEQYF.

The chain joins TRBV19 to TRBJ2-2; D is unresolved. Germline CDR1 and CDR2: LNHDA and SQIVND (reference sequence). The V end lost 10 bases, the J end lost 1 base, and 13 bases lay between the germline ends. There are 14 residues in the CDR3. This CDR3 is CAIKDGRNTGELFF. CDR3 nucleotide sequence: TGTGCCATTAAGGACGGGCGGAACACCGGGGAGCTGTTTTTT. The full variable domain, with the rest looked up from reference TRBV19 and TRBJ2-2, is DGGITQSPKYLFRKEGQNVTLSCEQNLNHDAMYWYRQDPGQGLRLIYYSQIVNDFQKGDIAEGYSVSREKKESFPLTVTSAQKNPTAFYLCAIKDGRNTGELFFGEGSRLTVL.

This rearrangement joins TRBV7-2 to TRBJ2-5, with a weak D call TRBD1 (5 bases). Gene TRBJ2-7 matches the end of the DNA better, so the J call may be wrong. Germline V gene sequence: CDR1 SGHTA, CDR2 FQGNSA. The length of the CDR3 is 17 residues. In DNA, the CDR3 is TGTGCCAGCAGCCCTTACGGGCGGACAACAACCCCCTACGAGCAGTACTTC. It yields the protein CASSPYGRTTTPYEQYF.

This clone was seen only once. CDR3 in amino acids: CASSLETRDYGYTF. CDR3 sequence (DNA): TGTGCCAGCAGCTTAGAAACAAGGGACTATGGCTACACCTTC. V and J are TRBV7-2 and TRBJ1-2; D uncertain. V dropped 1 base and J dropped 3 bases, with 9 bases sitting between them. In germline, CDR1 is SGHTA, CDR2 FQGNSA. The CDR3 consists of 14 residues. Filled out from reference TRBV7-2 and TRBJ1-2, the complete variable domain reads GAGVSQSPSNKVTEKGKDVELRCDPISGHTALYWYRQSLGQGLEFLIYFQGNSAPDKSGLPSDRFSAERTGGSVSTLTIQRTQQEDSAVYLCASSLETRDYGYTFGSGTRLTVV.

The CDR3 sequence is CASSSGTGDNEQFF. CDR3 sequence (DNA): TGTGCCAGCAGCTCCGGGACAGGGGACAATGAGCAGTTCTTC. The V and J genes are TRBV11-1 and TRBJ2-1, with TRBD1 matching over 10 bases. Germline values: CDR1 SGHAT, CDR2 FQDESV (reference sequence). The CDR3 covers 14 residues. With V trimmed by 4 bases and J by 5 bases, 2 bases remained unmatched.

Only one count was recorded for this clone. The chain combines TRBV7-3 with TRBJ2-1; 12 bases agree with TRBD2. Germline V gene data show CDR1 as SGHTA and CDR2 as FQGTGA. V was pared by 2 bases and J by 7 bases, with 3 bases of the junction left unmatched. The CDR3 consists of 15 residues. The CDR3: CASSLEGTSGNEQFF. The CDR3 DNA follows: TGTGCCAGCAGCTTAGAAGGGACTAGCGGGAATGAGCAGTTCTTC.

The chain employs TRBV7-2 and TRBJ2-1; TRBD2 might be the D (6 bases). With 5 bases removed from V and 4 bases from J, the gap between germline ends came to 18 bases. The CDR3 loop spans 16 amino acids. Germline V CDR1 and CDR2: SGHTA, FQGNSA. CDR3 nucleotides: TGTGCCAGCAGCGTGGACCGGGACTTGTCATACAATGAGCAGTTCTTC. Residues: CASSVDRDLSYNEQFF.

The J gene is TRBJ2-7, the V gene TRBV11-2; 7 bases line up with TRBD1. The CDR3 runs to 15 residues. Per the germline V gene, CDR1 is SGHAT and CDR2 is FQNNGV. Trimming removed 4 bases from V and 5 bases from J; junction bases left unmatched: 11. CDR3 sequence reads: CASSSGRQGSNEQYF. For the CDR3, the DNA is TGTGCCAGCAGCTCCGGTAGACAGGGTTCCAACGAGCAGTACTTC.

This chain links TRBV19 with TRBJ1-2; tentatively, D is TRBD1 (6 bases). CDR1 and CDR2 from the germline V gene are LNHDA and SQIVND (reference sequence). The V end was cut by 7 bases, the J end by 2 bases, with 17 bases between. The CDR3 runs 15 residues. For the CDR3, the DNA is TGTGCCAGTACCTCCCCCCAGGGGATAAACTATGGCTACACCTTC. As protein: CASTSPQGINYGYTF.

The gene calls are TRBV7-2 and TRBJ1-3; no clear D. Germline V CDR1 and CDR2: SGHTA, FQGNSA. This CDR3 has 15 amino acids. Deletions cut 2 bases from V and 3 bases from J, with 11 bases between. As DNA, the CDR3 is TGTGCCAGCAGCTTATACCGACCCGGTGGAAACACCATATATTTT. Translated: CASSLYRPGGNTIYF.

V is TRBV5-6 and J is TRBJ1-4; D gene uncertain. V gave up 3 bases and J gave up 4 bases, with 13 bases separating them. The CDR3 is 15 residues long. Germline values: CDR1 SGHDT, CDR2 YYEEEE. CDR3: CASSSGRTLNEKLFF. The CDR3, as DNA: TGTGCCAGCAGCTCCGGACGGACCCTTAATGAAAAACTGTTTTTT.

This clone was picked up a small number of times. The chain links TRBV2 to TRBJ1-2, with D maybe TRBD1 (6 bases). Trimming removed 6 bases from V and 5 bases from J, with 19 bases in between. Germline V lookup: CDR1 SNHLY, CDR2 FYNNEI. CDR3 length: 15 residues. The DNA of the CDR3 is TGTGCCAGCAGGGGGGGGCTAGGGACGGTGTATGGCTACACCTTC. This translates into CASRGGLGTVYGYTF.

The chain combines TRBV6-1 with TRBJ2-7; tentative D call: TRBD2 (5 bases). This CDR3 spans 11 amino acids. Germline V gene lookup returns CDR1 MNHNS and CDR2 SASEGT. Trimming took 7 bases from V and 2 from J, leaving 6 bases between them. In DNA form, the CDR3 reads TGTGCCAGCACGGAGGCCTACGAGCAGTACTTC. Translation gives CASTEAYEQYF.

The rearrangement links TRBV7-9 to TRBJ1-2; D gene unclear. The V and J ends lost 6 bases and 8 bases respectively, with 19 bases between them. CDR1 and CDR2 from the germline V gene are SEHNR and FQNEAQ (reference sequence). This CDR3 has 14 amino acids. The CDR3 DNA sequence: TGTGCCAGCAGACGTGAGCTGGGAGGGCGCGGCTACACCTTC. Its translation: CASRRELGGRGYTF.

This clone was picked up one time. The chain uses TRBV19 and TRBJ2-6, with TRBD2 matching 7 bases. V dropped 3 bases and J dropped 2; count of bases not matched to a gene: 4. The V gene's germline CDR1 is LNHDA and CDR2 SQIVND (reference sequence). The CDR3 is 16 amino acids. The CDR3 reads CASSIRGEPGANVLTF. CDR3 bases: TGTGCCAGTAGTATCCGGGGGGAACCTGGGGCCAACGTCCTGACTTTC.

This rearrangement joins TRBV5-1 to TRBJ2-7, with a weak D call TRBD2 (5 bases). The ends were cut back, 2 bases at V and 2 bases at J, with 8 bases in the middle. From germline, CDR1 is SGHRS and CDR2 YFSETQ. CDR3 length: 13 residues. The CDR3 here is CASSLGGPYEQYF. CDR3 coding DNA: TGCGCCAGCAGCTTAGGAGGACCCTACGAGCAGTACTTC. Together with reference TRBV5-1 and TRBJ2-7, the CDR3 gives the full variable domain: KAGVTQTPRYLIKTRGQQVTLSCSPISGHRSVSWYQQTPGQGLQFLFEYFSETQRNKGNFPGRFSGRQFSNSRSEMNVSTLELGDSALYLCASSLGGPYEQYFGPGTRLTVT.

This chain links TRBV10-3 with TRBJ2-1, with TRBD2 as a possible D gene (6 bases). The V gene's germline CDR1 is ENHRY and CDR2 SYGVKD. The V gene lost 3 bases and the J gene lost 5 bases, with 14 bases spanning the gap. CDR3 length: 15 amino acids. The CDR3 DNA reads TGTGCCATCAGTGACCCCGGGACTGGCAACAATGAGCAGTTCTTC. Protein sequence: CAISDPGTGNNEQFF.

CDR3 residues: CASSLTGIGNTIYF. The CDR3 DNA is TGTGCCAGCAGCCTGACAGGGATCGGAAACACCATATATTTT. The chain recombines TRBV28 with TRBJ1-3; TRBD1 aligns across 7 bases. The V segment lost 6 bases and the J segment 4 bases; nucleotides outside the gene matches: 6. Germline V gene sequence: CDR1 MDHEN, CDR2 SYDVKM. This CDR3 contains 14 residues.

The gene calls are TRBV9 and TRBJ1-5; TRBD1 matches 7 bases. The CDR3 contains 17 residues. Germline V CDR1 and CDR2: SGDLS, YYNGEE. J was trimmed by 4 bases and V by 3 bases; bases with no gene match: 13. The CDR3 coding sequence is TGTGCCAGCAGCGAGGGGGCGCAGGCCGCGACAAATCAGCCCCAGCATTTT. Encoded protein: CASSEGAQAATNQPQHF.

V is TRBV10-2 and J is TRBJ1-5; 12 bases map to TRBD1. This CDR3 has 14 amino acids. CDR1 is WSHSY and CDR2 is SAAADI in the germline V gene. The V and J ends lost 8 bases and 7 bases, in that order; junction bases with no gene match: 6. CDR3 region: CASLGTGGRQPQHF. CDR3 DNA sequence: TGCGCCAGCCTCGGGACAGGGGGCCGGCAGCCCCAGCATTTT.

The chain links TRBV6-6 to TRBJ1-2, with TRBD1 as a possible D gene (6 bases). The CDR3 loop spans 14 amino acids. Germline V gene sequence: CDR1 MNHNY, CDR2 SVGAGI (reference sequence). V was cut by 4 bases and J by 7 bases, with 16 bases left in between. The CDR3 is CASSSHPGVFGYTF. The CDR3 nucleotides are TGTGCCAGCAGTTCCCATCCAGGGGTATTTGGCTACACCTTC.

The CDR3 region is CASSFLSGATYEQYF. In DNA form, the CDR3 reads TGTGCCAGCAGTTTCCTTAGCGGGGCTACCTACGAGCAGTACTTC. The chain has TRBV27 and TRBJ2-7, with 8 bases lining up with TRBD2. The CDR3 is 15 residues long. After removal of 3 bases from V and 2 bases from J, the junction contained 6 bases not matched to a gene. The germline V gene encodes CDR1 MNHEY and CDR2 SMNVEV (reference sequence).

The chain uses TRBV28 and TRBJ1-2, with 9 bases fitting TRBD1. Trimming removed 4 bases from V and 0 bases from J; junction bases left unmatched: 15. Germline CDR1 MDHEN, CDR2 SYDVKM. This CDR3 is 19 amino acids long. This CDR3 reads CASSSVGKTGGQTNYGYTF. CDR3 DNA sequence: TGTGCCAGCAGTTCAGTGGGAAAGACAGGGGGGCAAACTAACTATGGCTACACCTTC.

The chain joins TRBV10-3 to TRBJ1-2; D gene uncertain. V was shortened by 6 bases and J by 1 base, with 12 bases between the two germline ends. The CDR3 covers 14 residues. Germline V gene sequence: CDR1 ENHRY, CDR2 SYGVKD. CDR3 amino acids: CAIRPSQVNYGYTF. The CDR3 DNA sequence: TGTGCCATCAGGCCATCACAAGTTAACTATGGCTACACCTTC.

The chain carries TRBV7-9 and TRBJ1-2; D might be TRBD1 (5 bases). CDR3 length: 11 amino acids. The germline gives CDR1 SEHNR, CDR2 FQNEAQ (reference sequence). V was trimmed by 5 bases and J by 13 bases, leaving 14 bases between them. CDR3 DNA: TGTGCCAGCAGCCTGCAGGGTAGGGCCACCTTC. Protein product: CASSLQGRATF.

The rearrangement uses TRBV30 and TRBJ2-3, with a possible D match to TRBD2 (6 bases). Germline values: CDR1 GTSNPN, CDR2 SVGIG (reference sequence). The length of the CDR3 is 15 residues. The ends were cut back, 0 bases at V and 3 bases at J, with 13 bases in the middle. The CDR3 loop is CAWSVDGSVTDTQYF. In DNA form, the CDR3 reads TGTGCCTGGAGTGTAGACGGGAGCGTGACAGATACGCAGTATTTT.

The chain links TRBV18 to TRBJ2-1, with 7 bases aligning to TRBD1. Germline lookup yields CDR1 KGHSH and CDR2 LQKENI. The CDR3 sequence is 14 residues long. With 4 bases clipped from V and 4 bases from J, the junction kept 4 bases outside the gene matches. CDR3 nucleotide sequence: TGTGCCAGCTCACTCCAGGGGGAGTACAATGAGCAGTTCTTC. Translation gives CASSLQGEYNEQFF.

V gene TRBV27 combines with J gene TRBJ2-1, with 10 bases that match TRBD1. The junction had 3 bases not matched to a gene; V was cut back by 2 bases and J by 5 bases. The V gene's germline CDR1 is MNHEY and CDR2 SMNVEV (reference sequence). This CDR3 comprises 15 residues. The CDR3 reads CASSLRQGAHNEQFF. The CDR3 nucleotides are TGTGCCAGCAGTTTACGACAGGGGGCCCACAATGAGCAGTTCTTC.

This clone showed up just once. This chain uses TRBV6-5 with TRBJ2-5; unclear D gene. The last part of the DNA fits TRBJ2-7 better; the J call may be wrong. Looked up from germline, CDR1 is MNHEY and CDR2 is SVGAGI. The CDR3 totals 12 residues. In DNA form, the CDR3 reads TGTGCCAGCAGTTACTCCAGCTACGAGCAGTACTTC. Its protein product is CASSYSSYEQYF.

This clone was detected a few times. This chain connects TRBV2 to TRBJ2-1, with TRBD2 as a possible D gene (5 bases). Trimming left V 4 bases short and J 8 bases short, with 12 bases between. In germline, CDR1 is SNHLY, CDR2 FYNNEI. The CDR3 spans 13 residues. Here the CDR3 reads CASSGGSRDEQFF. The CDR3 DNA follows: TGTGCCAGCAGTGGTGGGAGTCGGGATGAGCAGTTCTTC.

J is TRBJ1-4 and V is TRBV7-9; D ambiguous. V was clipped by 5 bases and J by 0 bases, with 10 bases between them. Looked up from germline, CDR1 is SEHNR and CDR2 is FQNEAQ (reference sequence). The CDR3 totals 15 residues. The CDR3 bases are TGTGCCAGCAGCGCGAGCTCTGCAACTAATGAAAAACTGTTTTTT. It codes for CASSASSATNEKLFF.